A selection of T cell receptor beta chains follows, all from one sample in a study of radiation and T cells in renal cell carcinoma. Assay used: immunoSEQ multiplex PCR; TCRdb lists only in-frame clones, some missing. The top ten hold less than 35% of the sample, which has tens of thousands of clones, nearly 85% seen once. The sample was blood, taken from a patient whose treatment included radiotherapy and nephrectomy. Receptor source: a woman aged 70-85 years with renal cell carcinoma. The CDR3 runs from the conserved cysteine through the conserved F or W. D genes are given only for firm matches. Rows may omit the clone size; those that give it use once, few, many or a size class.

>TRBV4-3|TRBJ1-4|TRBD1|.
CASSLGDRDSEKLFF
TGCGCCAGCAGCCTGGGGGACAGGGATAGTGAAAAACTGTTTTTT
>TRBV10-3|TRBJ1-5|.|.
CAISEARYQPQHF
TGTGCCATCAGTGAGGCCAGGTATCAGCCCCAGCATTTT
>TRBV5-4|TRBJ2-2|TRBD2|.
CASSLDPGGGCTGELFF
TGTGCCAGCAGCTTGGACCCCGGCGGGGGGTGCACCGGGGAGCTGTTTTTT
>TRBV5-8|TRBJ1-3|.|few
CASSQQGYSGNTIYF
TGTGCCAGCAGCCAACAGGGATATTCTGGAAACACCATATATTTT
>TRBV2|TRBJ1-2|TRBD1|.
CASRETGLRAYGYTF
TGTGCCAGCAGGGAGACAGGGTTACGGGCCTATGGCTACACCTTC
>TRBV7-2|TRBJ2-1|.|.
CASSSSGASYNEQFF
TGTGCCAGCAGCTCCTCCGGGGCCTCCTACAATGAGCAGTTCTTC
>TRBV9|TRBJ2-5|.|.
CASSPQGLLQETQYF
TGTGCCAGCAGCCCTCAAGGCCTGCTACAAGAGACCCAGTACTTC
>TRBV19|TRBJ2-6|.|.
CASSAVLSSGANVLTF
TGTGCCAGTAGCGCGGTTTTAAGCTCTGGGGCCAACGTCCTGACTTTC
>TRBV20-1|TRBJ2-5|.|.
CSARRETQYF
TGCAGTGCTAGACGGGAGACCCAGTACTTC
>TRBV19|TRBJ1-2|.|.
CASSRRDYGYTF
TGTGCCAGTAGTAGGAGGGACTATGGCTACACCTTC
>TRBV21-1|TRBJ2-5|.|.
CASSSQKRGRRHMEETQYF
TGTGCCAGCAGCAGCCAAAAAAGGGGGCGGAGACATATGGAAGAGACCCAGTACTTC
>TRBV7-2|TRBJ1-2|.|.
CASSSDRNSYGYTF
TGTGCCAGCAGCTCCGACAGAAATTCCTATGGCTACACCTTC
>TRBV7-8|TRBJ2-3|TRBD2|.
CASSEGTSWTSTDTQYF
TGTGCCAGCAGCGAGGGGACTAGCTGGACTAGCACAGATACGCAGTATTTT
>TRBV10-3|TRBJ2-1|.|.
CAISETSPNEQFF
TGTGCCATCAGTGAGACGAGCCCCAATGAGCAGTTCTTC
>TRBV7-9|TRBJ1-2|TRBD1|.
CASSSSRTGGGGYTF
TGTGCCAGCAGCTCATCTCGGACAGGGGGAGGAGGCTACACCTTC
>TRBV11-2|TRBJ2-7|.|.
CASSWGEEQYF
TGTGCCAGCAGCTGGGGGGAAGAGCAGTACTTC
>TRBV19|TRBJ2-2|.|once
CASSQDRRTGELFF
TGTGCCAGTAGCCAAGACAGAAGGACCGGGGAGCTGTTTTTT
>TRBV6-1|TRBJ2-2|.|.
CASSVVSGTNTGELFF
TGTGCCAGCAGTGTGGTCTCTGGGACGAACACCGGGGAGCTGTTTTTT
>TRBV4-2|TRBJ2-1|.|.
CASSGGTTPGDEQFF
TGTGCCAGCAGCGGAGGGACTACCCCAGGGGATGAGCAGTTCTTC
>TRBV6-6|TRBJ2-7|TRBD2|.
CASSPRGTSGSYEQYF
TGTGCCAGCAGCCCCCGGGGGACTAGCGGGAGCTACGAGCAGTACTTC
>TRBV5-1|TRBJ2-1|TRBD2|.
CASSFSSGGNEQFF
TGCGCCAGCAGCTTCTCGTCGGGGGGCAATGAGCAGTTCTTC
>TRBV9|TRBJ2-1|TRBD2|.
CASSVDGSGSLGPYNEQFF
TGTGCCAGCAGCGTAGATGGTAGCGGGAGTCTTGGGCCCTACAATGAGCAGTTCTTC
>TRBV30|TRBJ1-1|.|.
CAWSVVWGSGGEDTEAFF
TGTGCCTGGAGTGTAGTCTGGGGCAGTGGGGGAGAGGACACTGAAGCTTTCTTT
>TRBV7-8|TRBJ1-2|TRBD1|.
CASSPTGLDGYTF
TGTGCCAGCAGCCCGACAGGGCTGGATGGCTACACCTTC
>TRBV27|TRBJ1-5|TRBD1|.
CASSQRRDSVSNQPQHF
TGTGCCAGCAGCCAAAGGCGGGACAGCGTAAGCAATCAGCCCCAGCATTTT
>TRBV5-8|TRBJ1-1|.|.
CASSLVGGSFAEAFF
TGTGCCAGCAGCTTGGTAGGTGGGAGTTTCGCTGAAGCTTTCTTT
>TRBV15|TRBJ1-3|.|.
CATSARGNTIYF
TGTGCCACCAGCGCTCGGGGAAACACCATATATTTT
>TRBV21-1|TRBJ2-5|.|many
CASSKGLAGGARRETQYF
TGTGCCAGCAGCAAAGGACTAGCGGGGGGGGCCCGTAGAGAGACCCAGTACTTC
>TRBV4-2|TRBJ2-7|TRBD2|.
CASRGGPSGRVPYEQYF
TGTGCCAGCCGAGGGGGCCCTAGCGGGAGGGTCCCCTACGAGCAGTACTTC
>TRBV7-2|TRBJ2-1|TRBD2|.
CASSWQRDYNEQFF
TGTGCCAGCAGCTGGCAGCGGGACTACAATGAGCAGTTCTTC
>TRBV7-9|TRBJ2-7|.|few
CASSLLSEQYF
TGTGCCAGCAGCTTACTTAGCGAGCAGTACTTC
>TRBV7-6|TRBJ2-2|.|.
CASSLAGGEAGELFF
TGTGCCAGCAGCTTAGCAGGGGGAGAGGCCGGGGAGCTGTTTTTT
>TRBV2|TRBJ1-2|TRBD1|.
CASTLDRGYGYTF
TGTGCCAGCACCCTGGACAGGGGCTATGGCTACACCTTC
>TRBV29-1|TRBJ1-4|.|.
CSVEDSGIGVNEKLFF
TGCAGCGTTGAAGATTCGGGAATTGGGGTTAATGAAAAACTGTTTTTT